The present T cell receptor (beta chain) was sequenced within a study of identical twins. CDR3 length: 17 amino acids. Germline V gene data show CDR1 as MGHRA and CDR2 as YSYEKL. V was pared by 1 base and J by 4 bases, with 9 bases of the junction left unmatched. MiXCR was run by TCRdb on the 5' RACE reads, yielding one entry per CDR3 protein. The table includes some 760,000 distinct CDR3 sequences, about 20% detected once. This clonotype appeared a few times. Separately, the same data were catalogued under a study of T cells expressing NK-cell markers. That paper adds: Sorted CD3+CD56+NKG2C+, CD3+CD56+NKG2C- and CD3+CD56-NKG2C+ T-cell subsets were beta-chain profiled.

This receptor was obtained from a young woman in good health. This sequence joins TRBV4-1 and TRBJ2-1; 8 bases agree with TRBD2. Material for sequencing was PBMCs. The CDR3 coding sequence is TGCGCCAGCAGCCAAGGCGGTTTCGAGCGGGGGTACAATGAGCAGTTCTTC. This sequence encodes CASSQGGFERGYNEQFF.